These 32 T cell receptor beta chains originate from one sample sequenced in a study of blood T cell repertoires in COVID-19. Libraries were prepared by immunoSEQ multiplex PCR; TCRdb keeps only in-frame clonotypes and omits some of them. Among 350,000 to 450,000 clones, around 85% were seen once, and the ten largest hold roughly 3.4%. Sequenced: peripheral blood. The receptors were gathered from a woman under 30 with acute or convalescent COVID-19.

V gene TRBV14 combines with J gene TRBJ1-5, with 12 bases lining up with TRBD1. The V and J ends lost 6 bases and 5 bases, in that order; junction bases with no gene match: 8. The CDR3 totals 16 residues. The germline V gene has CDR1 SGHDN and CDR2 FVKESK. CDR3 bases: TGTGCCAGCAGATACCGGGACAGGGGGCTCCATCAGCCCCAGCATTTT. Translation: CASRYRDRGLHQPQHF.

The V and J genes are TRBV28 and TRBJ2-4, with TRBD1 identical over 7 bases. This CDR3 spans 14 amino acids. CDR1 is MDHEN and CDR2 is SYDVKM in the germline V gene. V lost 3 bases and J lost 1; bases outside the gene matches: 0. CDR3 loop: CASSFRGAKNIQYF. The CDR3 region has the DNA TGTGCCAGCAGTTTCAGGGGGGCCAAAAACATTCAGTACTTC.

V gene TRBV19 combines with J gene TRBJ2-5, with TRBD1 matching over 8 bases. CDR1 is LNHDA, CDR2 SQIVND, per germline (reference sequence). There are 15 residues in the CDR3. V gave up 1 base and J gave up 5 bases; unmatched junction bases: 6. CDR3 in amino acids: CASSIGDRPWETQYF. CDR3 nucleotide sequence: TGTGCCAGTAGTATAGGGGACAGGCCCTGGGAGACCCAGTACTTC.

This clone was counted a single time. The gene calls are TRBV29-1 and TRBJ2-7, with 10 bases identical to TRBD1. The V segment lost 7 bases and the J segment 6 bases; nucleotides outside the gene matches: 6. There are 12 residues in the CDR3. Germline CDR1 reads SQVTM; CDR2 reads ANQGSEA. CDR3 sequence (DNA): TGCAGCGGGGGACAGGGGATCCGCGAGCAGTACTTC. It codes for CSGGQGIREQYF.

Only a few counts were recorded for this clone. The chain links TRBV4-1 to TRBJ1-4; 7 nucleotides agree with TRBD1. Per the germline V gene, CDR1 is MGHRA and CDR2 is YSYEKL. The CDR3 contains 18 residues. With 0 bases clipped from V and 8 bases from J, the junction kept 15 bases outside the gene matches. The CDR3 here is CASSQDVTGPYSGEKLFF. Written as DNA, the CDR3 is TGCGCCAGCAGCCAAGATGTGACAGGGCCCTATTCCGGCGAAAAACTGTTTTTT.

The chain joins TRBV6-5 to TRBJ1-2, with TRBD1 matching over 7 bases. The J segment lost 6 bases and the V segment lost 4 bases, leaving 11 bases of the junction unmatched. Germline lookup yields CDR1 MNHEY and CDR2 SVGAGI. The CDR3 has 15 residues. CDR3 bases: TGTGCCAGCAGTTCCAACTACAGGGGCGCGGATGGCTACACCTTC. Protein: CASSSNYRGADGYTF.

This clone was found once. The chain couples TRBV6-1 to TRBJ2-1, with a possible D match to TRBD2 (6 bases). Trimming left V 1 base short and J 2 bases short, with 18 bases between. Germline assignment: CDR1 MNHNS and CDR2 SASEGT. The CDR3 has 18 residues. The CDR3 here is CASSEDPLGGFTYNEQFF. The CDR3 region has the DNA TGTGCCAGCAGTGAAGACCCTCTCGGGGGATTCACCTACAATGAGCAGTTCTTC.

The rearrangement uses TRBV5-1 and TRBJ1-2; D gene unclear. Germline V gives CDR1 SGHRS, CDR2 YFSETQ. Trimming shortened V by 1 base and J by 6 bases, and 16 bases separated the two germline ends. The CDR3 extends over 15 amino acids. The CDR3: CASSLLGSGRDGYTF. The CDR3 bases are TGCGCCAGCAGCTTGCTCGGTTCTGGGAGGGATGGCTACACCTTC.

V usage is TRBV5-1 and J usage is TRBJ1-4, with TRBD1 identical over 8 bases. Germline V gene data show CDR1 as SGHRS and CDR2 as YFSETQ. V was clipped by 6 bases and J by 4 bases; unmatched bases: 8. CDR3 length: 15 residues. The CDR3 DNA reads TGCGCCAGCAACCGAGGACAGGGCCTTAATGAAAAACTGTTTTTT. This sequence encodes CASNRGQGLNEKLFF.

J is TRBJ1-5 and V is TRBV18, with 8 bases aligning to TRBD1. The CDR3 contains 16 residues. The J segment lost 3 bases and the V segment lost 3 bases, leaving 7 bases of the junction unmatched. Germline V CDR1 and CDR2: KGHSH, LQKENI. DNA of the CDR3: TGTGCCAGCTCACCGATGGACCAGGGGGCCAATCAGCCCCAGCATTTT. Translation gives CASSPMDQGANQPQHF.

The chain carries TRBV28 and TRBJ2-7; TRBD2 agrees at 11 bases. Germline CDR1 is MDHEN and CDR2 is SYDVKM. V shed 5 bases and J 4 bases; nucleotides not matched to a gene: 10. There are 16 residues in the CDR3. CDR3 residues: CASSARLAGSFYEQYF. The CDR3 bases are TGTGCCAGCAGTGCCAGACTAGCGGGATCGTTTTACGAGCAGTACTTC.

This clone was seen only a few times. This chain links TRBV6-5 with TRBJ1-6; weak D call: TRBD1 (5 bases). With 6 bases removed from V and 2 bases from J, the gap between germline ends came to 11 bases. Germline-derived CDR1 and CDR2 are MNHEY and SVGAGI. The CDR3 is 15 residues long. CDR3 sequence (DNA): TGTGCCAGCAGGGCTGACAGCGCCTATAATTCACCCCTCCACTTT. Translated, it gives CASRADSAYNSPLHF.

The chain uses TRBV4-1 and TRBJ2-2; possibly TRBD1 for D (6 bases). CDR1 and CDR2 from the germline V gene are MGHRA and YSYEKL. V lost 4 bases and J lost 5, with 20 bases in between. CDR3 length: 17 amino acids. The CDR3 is CASSRVQGLVGTGELFF. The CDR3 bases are TGCGCCAGCAGCCGCGTACAGGGTTTAGTAGGAACCGGGGAGCTGTTTTTT.

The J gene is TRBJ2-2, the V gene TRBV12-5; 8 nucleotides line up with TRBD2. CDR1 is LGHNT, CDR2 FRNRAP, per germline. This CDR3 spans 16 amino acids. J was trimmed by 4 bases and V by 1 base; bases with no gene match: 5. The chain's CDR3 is CASGLEVAGITGELFF. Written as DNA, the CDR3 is TGTGCTAGTGGTTTGGAGGTAGCGGGAATCACCGGGGAGCTGTTTTTT.

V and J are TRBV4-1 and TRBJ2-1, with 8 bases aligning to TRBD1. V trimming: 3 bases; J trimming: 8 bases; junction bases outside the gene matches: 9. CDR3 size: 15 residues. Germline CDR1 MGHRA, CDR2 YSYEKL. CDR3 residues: CASSHQQGVPHEQFF. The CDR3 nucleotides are TGCGCCAGCAGCCACCAACAGGGGGTTCCGCATGAGCAGTTCTTC.

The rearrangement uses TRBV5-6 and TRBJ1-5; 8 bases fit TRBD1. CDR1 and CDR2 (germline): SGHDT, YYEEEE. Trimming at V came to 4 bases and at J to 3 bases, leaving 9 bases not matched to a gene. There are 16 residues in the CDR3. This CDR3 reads CASSPYRGMDNQPQHF. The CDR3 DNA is TGTGCCAGCAGCCCGTACAGGGGGATGGACAATCAGCCCCAGCATTTT.

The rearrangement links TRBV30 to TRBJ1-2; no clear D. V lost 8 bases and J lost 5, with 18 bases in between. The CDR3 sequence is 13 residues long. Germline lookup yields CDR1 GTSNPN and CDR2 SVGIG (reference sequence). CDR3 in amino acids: CARNDREYYGYTF. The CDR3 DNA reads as TGTGCCCGCAACGATAGAGAGTATTATGGCTACACCTTC.

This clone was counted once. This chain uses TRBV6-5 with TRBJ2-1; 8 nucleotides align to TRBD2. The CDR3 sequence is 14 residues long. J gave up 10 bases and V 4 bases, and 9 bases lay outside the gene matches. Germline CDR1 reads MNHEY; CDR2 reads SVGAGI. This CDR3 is CASSLRLERGEQFF. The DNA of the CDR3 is TGTGCCAGCAGTTTGAGGCTGGAGCGGGGGGAGCAGTTCTTC.

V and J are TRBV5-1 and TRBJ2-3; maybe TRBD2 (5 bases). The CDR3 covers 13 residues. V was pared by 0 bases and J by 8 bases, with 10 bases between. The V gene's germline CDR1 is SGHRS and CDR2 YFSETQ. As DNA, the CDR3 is TGCGCCAGCAGCTTGGACCCCGCGGGTACGCAGTATTTT. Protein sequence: CASSLDPAGTQYF.

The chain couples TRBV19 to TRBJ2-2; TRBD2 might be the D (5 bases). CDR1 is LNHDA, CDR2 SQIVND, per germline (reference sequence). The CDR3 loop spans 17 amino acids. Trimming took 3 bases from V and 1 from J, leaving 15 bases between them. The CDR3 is CASSMVYGGWNTGELFF. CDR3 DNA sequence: TGTGCCAGTAGTATGGTGTACGGCGGGTGGAACACCGGGGAGCTGTTTTTT.

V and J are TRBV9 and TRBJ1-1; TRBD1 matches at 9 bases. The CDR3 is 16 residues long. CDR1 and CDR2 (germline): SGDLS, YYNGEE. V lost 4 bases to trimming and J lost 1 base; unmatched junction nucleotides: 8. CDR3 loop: CASSLGTGPPNTEAFF. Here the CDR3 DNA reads TGTGCCAGCAGCCTCGGGACAGGGCCACCGAACACTGAAGCTTTCTTT. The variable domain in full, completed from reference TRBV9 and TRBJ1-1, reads DSGVTQTPKHLITATGQRVTLRCSPRSGDLSVYWYQQSLDQGLQFLIQYYNGEERAKGNILERFSAQQFPDLHSELNLSSLELGDSALYFCASSLGTGPPNTEAFFGQGTRLTVV.

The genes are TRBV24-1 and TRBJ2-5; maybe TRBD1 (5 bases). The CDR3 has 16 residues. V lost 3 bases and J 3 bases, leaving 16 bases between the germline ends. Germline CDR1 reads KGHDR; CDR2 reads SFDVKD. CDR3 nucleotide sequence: TGTGCCACCAGTGATCCTACAGGTCCGCCTAAAGAGACCCAGTACTTC. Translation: CATSDPTGPPKETQYF.

The CDR3 DNA sequence: TGTGCCAGCAGTGAAGTGGGCAGGGTCAATGAAAAACTGTTTTTT. Encoded protein: CASSEVGRVNEKLFF. The rearrangement joins TRBV6-1 to TRBJ1-4, with D tentatively TRBD1 (5 bases). The CDR3 has 15 residues. The V and J ends lost 1 base and 5 bases respectively, with 11 bases between them. CDR1 and CDR2 from the germline V gene are MNHNS and SASEGT.

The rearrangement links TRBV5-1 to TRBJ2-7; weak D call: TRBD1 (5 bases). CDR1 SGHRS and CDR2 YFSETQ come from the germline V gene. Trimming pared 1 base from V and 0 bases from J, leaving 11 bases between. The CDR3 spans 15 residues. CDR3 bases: TGCGCCAGCAGCTTGTCCCCGGACAACTCCTACGAGCAGTACTTC. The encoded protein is CASSLSPDNSYEQYF.

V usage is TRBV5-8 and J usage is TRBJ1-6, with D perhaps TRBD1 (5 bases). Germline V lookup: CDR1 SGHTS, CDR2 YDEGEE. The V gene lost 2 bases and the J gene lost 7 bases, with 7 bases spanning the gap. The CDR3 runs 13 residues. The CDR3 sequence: CASSFKGNSPLHF. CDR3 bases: TGTGCCAGCAGCTTTAAGGGGAATTCACCCCTCCACTTT. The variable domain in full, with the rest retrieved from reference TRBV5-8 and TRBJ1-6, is EAGVTQSPTHLIKTRGQQATLRCSPISGHTSVYWYQQALGLGLQFLLWYDEGEERNRGNFPPRFSGRQFPNYSSELNVNALELEDSALYLCASSFKGNSPLHFGNGTRLTVT.

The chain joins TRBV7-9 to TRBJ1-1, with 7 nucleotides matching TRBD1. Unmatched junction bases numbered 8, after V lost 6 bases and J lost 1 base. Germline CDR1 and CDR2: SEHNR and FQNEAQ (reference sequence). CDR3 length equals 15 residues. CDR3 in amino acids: CASSPPTGENTEAFF. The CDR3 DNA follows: TGTGCCAGCAGTCCTCCTACAGGGGAGAACACTGAAGCTTTCTTT.

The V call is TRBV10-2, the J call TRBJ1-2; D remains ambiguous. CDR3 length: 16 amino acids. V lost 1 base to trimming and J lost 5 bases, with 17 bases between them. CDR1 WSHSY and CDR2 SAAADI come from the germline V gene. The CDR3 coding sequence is TGCGCCAGCAGTGAGTTTCGAGCACAAGGAGGTTATGGCTACACCTTC. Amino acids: CASSEFRAQGGYGYTF.

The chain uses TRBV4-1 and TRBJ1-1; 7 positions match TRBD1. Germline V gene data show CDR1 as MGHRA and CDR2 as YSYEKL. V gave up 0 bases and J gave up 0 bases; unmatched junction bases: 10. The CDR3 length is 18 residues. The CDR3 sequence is CASSQDPPGQKLNTEAFF. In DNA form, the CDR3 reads TGCGCCAGCAGCCAAGATCCCCCGGGACAGAAGTTGAACACTGAAGCTTTCTTT.

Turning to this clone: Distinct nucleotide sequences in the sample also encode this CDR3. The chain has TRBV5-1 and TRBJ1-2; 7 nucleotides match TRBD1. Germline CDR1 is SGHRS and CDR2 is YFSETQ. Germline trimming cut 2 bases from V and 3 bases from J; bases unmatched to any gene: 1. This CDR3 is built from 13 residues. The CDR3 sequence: CASSLGGDYGYTF. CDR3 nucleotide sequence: TGCGCCAGCAGCTTAGGGGGCGACTATGGCTACACCTTC.

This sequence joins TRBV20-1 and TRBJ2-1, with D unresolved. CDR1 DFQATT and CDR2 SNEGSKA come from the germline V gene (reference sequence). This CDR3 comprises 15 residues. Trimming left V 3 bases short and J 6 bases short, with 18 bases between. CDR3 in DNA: TGCAGTGCTAGTCCTAGGCGAGTCTTTTCCAATGAGCAGTTCTTC. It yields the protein CSASPRRVFSNEQFF.

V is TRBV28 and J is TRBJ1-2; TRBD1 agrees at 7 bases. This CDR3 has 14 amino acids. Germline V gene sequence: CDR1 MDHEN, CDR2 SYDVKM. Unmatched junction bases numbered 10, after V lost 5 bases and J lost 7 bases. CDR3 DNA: TGTGCCAGCAGTCGCGGACAGGATCGGACTGGCTACACCTTC. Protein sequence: CASSRGQDRTGYTF.

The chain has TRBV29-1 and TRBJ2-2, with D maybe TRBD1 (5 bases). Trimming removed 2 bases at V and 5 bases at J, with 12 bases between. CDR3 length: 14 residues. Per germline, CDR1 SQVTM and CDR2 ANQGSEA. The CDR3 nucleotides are TGCAGCGTTGAACCGTCCGACAGTACCGGGGAGCTGTTTTTT. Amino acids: CSVEPSDSTGELFF.